Following are 7 T cell receptor beta chains from one sample sequenced in a study of Ad26.COV2.S vaccination and SARS-CoV-2 variants listed by TCRdb under 2021. The intended sense of this specimen's treatment or condition label: roughly 20 received Ad26.COV2.S at low or high dose, single or two shots; roughly five received placebo; per-sample allocation not given. Repertoires of vaccine and placebo recipients were sequenced from samples taken on day 63 after the first injection. Library prep was done by the immunoSEQ multiplex PCR assay. What TCRdb holds here is the immuneACCESS table cut down to in-frame rearrangements. Part of the clones is not present; checked against another copy, under half of the missing clones reflect an unresolved V gene, and the others are unexplained. This sample holds some 290,000 clones; more than 70% were observed only once. The ten most abundant clones make up more than 1.5% of the sample.

This specimen was peripheral blood, taken in a trial of Ad26.COV2.S vaccine versus placebo. Receptor source: a person between 18 and 65 years old who received the Ad26.COV2.S COVID-19 vaccine or a placebo.

This clone was seen only once. This sequence joins TRBV19 and TRBJ2-1; the D gene could be TRBD1 or TRBD2 (7 bases each). CDR1 is LNHDA and CDR2 is SQIVND in the germline V gene (reference sequence). This CDR3 has 14 amino acids. V lost 9 bases and J lost 5, with 17 bases in between. The CDR3 DNA sequence: TGTGCCAGCCAGGGGGGGCAAGTACACAATGAGCAGTTCTTC. This encodes CASQGGQVHNEQFF.

This chain connects TRBV27 to TRBJ2-3; D ambiguous. The CDR3 extends over 14 amino acids. V was cut by 2 bases and J by 7 bases, with 13 bases left in between. Germline V lookup: CDR1 MNHEY, CDR2 SMNVEV (reference sequence). CDR3 sequence (DNA): TGTGCCAGCAGTTTACGGGCCGCCCATAATACGCAGTATTTT. Amino acid sequence: CASSLRAAHNTQYF.

The chain links TRBV9 to TRBJ2-3, with 9 bases lining up with TRBD1. Germline V CDR1 and CDR2: SGDLS, YYNGEE. The J segment lost 3 bases and the V segment lost 7 bases, leaving 9 bases of the junction unmatched. The CDR3 sequence is 15 residues long. CDR3 protein: CASGSTGGWTDTQYF. The CDR3 DNA is TGTGCCAGCGGGTCGACAGGGGGGTGGACAGATACGCAGTATTTT.

The gene calls are TRBV7-9 and TRBJ1-6, with D tentatively TRBD1 (5 bases). This CDR3 has 13 amino acids. Germline V CDR1 and CDR2: SEHNR, FQNEAQ (reference sequence). Trimming cost V 1 base and J 14 bases, with 12 bases left between them. CDR3 DNA: TGTGCCAGCAGCTTAGGGGGCGGAAACACCCTCCACTTT. Translating it yields CASSLGGGNTLHF.

This clone was detected once. CDR3 nucleotides: TGTGCCAGCAGCTTAGGCCGGGGTTCACCCCTCCACTTT. Amino acid sequence: CASSLGRGSPLHF. This sequence joins TRBV11-2 and TRBJ1-6, with D unclear. The germline CDR1 and CDR2 sequences are SGHAT and FQNNGV. The CDR3 totals 13 residues. The V end lost 1 base, the J end lost 9 bases, and 7 bases lay between the germline ends.

This chain uses TRBV28 with TRBJ1-2, with 7 bases matching TRBD1. The CDR3 length is 14 residues. The germline gives CDR1 MDHEN, CDR2 SYDVKM. V dropped 3 bases and J dropped 2; count of bases not matched to a gene: 3. CDR3 nucleotides: TGTGCCAGCAGTTTCTTGGACAGGAACTATGGCTACACCTTC. It translates to CASSFLDRNYGYTF.

The gene calls are TRBV30 and TRBJ2-6, with a possible D match to TRBD1 (5 bases). The ends were cut back, 0 bases at V and 5 bases at J, with 14 bases in the middle. CDR1 and CDR2 from the germline V gene are GTSNPN and SVGIG (reference sequence). The CDR3 runs 16 residues. CDR3 in DNA: TGTGCCTGGAGTGTACCCTTTAGACAGAGGGCCAACGTCCTGACTTTC. The encoded protein is CAWSVPFRQRANVLTF.